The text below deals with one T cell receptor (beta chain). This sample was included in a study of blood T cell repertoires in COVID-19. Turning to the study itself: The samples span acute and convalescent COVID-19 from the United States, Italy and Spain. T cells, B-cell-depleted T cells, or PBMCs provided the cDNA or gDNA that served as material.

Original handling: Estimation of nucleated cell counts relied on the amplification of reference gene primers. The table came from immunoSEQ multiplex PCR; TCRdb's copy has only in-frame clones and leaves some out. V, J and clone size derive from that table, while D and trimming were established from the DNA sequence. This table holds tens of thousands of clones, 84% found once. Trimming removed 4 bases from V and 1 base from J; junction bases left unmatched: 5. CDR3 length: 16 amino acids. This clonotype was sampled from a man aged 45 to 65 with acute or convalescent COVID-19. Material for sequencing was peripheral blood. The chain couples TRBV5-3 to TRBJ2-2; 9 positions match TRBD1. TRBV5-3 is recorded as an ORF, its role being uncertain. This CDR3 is CARSLGTGQNTGELFF. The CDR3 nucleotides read TGTGCCAGAAGCCTGGGGACAGGGCAGAACACCGGGGAGCTGTTTTTT.